At least ten counts were recorded for the clone carrying this T cell receptor (beta chain). Antigen: not known. The data were taken from a study of molecular identifiers for immune sequencing clone quantification. Study-wide points: For effector cells, clones above 20 RNA copies held over 98% of molecules; for naive cells, under 1%.

In TCRdb, the PCR reads were re-called with MiXCR into one record per CDR3 protein. Found here are approximately 590,000 distinct CDR3 sequences, over 25% of them singletons; the top ten hold about 0.81%. The receptor was isolated from a human donor in good health. Some libraries in this study had Jurkat cell RNA spiked in. The sample taken for sequencing was naive CD8+ T cells from blood, with Jurkat cell RNA spiked in. Subset specified: FACS-sorted CD8+CD4-CCR7+CD45RA+ naive T cells.

The DNA for the CDR3 is TGTGCCAGCAGCTTAAGTCGGGGAGCTGTCGTCACCGGGGAGCTGTTTTTT. Protein product: CASSLSRGAVVTGELFF. The chain recombines TRBV7-9 with TRBJ2-2; D perhaps matches TRBD2 (5 bases). Looked up from germline, CDR1 is SEHNR and CDR2 is FQNEAQ (reference sequence). V was trimmed by 2 bases and J by 4 bases, leaving 17 bases between them. This CDR3 has 17 residues.